The following is a T cell receptor beta chain sequence with its context. The target of this receptor is not known. It has no much larger one-base neighbor in the sample; base qualities were not kept. This entry comes from a study of blood T cell repertoires in COVID-19 (dated by TCRdb to 2018 to 2020). About the investigation overall: Samples from collaborators originated in the United States, Italy and Spain and spanned both the acute and convalescent phases of COVID-19. Sample metadata almost always included a de-identified subject ID, COVID-19 status, age in years and sex. Deeply sampled blood TCRbeta repertoires from subjects exposed to, actively infected with, or recovered from COVID-19 were included in the dataset. Where HLA class I and class II types were available, the types were taken from metadata supplied by the sample provider, not from assay-based typing. The samples were drawn from the first 160 participants of the ongoing ImmuneRACE study and from about 1,200 subjects provided by 6 global collaborators. The repertoires were released in a freely available public database intended as a resource for research on the immune response to SARS-CoV-2. The material from the prospective study consisted of cDNA or gDNA derived from T cells, B-cell-depleted T cells, or PBMCs.

Including cysteine and phenylalanine, the CDR3 has 15 amino acids. The sequence is cut down to CDR3 DNA, 45 bases in frame from base 1. Looking up the germline V gene yields CDR1 SGHTA and CDR2 FQGNSA. Trimmed from V: 4 bases; trimmed from J: 5 bases; junction bases lacking a gene match: 7. Enrolling through a virtual design, the prospective study's participants ranged in age from about 18 to 100 years and lived across roughly 24 United States geographic areas. In the prospective study, participants were assigned to cohorts based on the clinical history participants reported in a screening survey and a study questionnaire. Exposed participants had been in contact, within 2 weeks of entering the study, with a person who had a PCR-confirmed or clinician-diagnosed case of COVID-19. Mobile phlebotomists in the prospective study collected whole blood, serum and a nasopharyngeal or oropharyngeal swab from every participant. Prospective study participants could optionally give additional blood draws and questionnaires over an approximately two-month period. Blood samples from the prospective study were shipped frozen or at room temperature prior to DNA extraction.

Points the paper makes about the study in general: The quantity of clinical and demographic metadata differed by source and by participant and was supplied without curation.

TCRbeta CDR3 regions were amplified from genomic DNA using the immunoSEQ Assay, a bias-controlled multiplex PCR. The study's processing was this. The number of nucleated cells in each sample was estimated from the amplification of reference gene primers within the assay. Sequence reads were collapsed and filtered to measure the absolute abundance of every unique TCRbeta CDR3 rearrangement. For each sample, productive Simpson clonality was calculated by taking the square root of Simpson's diversity index across productive rearrangements. This immuneACCESS table, as held by TCRdb, lists in-frame sequences with V and J called but not all clones. Of the missing ones, under half trace to an unresolved V gene in checked studies; the others have no known cause. V, J and clone size reflect that table, while D and trimming were determined from the DNA. The sample profile shows 180,000 or so clones; about 80% of them were found once. Clones ranked in the top ten supply around 15% of the sample.

Recombination linked TRBV7-2 to TRBJ2-5; 10 middle bases align to TRBD2. The sequenced sample was PBMCs or T cells enriched from blood (not recorded which). The receptor was derived from a man aged 55-75 years who had been exposed to COVID-19. The nucleotides are TGTGCCAGCAGCTCCCCTAGCGGGAGAAGGGAGACCCAGTACTTC. Its translation reads: CASSSPSGRRETQYF.